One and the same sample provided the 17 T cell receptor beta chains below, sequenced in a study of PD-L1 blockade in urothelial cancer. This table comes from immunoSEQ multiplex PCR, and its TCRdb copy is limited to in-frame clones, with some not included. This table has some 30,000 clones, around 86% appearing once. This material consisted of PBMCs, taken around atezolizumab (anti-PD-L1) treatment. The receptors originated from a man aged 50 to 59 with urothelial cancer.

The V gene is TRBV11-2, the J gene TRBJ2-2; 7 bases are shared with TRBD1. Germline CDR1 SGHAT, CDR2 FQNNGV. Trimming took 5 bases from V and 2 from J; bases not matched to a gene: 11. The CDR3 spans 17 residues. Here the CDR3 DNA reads TGTGCCAGCAGCCCAGGAGAATGGGACAGAAACACCGGGGAGCTGTTTTTT. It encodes CASSPGEWDRNTGELFF.

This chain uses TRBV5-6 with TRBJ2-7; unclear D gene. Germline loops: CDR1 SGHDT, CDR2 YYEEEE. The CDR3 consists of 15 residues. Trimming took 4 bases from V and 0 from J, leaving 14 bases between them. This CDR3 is CASSPAKPNSYEQYF. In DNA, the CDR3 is TGTGCCAGCAGCCCTGCGAAACCAAACTCCTACGAGCAGTACTTC.

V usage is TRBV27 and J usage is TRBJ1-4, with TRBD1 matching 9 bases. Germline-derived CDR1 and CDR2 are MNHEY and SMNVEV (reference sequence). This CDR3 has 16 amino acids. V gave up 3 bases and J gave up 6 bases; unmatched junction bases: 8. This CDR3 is CASSFSPGQGYEKLFF. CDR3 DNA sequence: TGTGCCAGCAGTTTCTCCCCGGGACAGGGCTATGAAAAACTGTTTTTT.

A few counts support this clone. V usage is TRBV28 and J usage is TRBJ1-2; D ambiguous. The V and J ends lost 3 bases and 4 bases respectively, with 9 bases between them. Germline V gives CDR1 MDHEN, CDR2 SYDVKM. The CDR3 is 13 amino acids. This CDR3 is CASSLRRLYGYTF. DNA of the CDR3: TGTGCCAGCAGTTTGAGGAGACTCTATGGCTACACCTTC.

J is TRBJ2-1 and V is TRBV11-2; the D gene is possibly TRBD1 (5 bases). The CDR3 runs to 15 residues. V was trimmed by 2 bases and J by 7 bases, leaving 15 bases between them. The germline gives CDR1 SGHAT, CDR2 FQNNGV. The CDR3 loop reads CASSLFAGPLNEQFF. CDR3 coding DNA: TGTGCCAGCAGCTTATTCGCAGGGCCCCTTAATGAGCAGTTCTTC.

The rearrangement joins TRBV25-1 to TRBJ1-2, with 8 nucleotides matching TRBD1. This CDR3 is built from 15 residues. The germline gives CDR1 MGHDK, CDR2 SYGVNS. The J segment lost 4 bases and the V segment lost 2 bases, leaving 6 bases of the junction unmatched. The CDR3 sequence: CASSETGGGSYGYTF. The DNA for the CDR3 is TGTGCCAGCAGTGAAACAGGGGGGGGGTCCTATGGCTACACCTTC.

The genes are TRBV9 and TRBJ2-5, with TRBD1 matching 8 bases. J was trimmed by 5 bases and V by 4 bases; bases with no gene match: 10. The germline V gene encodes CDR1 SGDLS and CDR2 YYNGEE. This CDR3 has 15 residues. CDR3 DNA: TGTGCCAGCAGCCCGGACAGGGTTCTGGAGGAGACCCAGTACTTC. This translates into CASSPDRVLEETQYF.

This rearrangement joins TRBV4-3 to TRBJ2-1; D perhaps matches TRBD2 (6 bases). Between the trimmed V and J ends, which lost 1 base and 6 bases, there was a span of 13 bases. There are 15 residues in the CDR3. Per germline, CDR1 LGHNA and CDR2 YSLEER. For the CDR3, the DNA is TGCGCCAGCAGCCAAGTCGGGGGATCGGGCAATGAGCAGTTCTTC. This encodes CASSQVGGSGNEQFF.

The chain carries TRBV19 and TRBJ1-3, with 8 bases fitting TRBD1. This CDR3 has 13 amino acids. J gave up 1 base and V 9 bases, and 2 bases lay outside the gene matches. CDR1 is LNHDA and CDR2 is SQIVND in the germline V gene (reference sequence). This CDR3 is CASRDRSGNTIYF. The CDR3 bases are TGTGCCAGCCGGGACAGGTCTGGAAACACCATATATTTT. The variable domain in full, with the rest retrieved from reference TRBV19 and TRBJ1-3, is DGGITQSPKYLFRKEGQNVTLSCEQNLNHDAMYWYRQDPGQGLRLIYYSQIVNDFQKGDIAEGYSVSREKKESFPLTVTSAQKNPTAFYLCASRDRSGNTIYFGEGSWLTVV.

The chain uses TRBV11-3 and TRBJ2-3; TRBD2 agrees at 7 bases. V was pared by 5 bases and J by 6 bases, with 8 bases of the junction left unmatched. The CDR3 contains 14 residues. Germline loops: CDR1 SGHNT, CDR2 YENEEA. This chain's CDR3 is CASSPSGVEDTQYF. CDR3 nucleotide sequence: TGTGCCAGCAGCCCTAGCGGAGTGGAGGATACGCAGTATTTT.

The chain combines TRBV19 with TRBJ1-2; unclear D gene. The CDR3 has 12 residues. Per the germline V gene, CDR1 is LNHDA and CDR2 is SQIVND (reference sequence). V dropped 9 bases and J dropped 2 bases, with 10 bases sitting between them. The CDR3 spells CASARANYGYTF. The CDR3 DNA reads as TGTGCCAGCGCGCGGGCCAACTATGGCTACACCTTC. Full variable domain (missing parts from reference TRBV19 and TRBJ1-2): DGGITQSPKYLFRKEGQNVTLSCEQNLNHDAMYWYRQDPGQGLRLIYYSQIVNDFQKGDIAEGYSVSREKKESFPLTVTSAQKNPTAFYLCASARANYGYTFGSGTRLTVV.

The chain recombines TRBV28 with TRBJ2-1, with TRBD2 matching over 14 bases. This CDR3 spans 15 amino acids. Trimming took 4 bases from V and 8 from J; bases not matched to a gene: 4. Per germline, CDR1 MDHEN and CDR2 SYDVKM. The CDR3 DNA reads TGTGCCAGCAGTTCATCGGGACTAGCGGGAGATGAGCAGTTCTTC. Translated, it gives CASSSSGLAGDEQFF.

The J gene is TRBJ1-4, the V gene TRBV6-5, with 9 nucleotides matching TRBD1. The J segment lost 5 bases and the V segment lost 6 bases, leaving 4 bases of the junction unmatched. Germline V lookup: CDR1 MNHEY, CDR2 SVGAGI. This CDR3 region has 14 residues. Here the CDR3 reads CASSRDRENEKLFF. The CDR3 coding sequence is TGTGCCAGCAGCAGGGACAGGGAAAATGAAAAACTGTTTTTT.

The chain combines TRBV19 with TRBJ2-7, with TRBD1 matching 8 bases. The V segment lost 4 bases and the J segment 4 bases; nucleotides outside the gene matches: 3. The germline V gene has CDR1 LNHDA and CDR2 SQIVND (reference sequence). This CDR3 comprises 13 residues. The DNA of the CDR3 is TGTGCCAGTAGTAGCGGGACAGGTTACGAGCAGTACTTC. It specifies CASSSGTGYEQYF.

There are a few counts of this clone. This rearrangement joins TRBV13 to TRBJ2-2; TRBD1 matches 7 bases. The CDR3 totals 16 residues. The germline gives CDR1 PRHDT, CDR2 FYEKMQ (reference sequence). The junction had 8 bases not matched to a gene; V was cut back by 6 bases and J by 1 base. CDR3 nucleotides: TGTGCCAGCAGTTTTCCGGGACAGATGAACACCGGGGAGCTGTTTTTT. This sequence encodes CASSFPGQMNTGELFF.

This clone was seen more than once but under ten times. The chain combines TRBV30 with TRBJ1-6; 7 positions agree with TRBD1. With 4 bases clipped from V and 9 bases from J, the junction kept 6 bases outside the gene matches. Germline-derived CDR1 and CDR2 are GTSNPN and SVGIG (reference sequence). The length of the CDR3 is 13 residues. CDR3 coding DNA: TGTGCCTGGAATAGGGGGCCGGGTTCACCCCTCCACTTT. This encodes CAWNRGPGSPLHF.

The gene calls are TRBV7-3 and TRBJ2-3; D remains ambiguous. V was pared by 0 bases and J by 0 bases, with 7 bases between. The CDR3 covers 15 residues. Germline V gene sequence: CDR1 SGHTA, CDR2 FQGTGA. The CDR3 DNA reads TGTGCCAGCAGCTTAACTTCGTCCAGCACAGATACGCAGTATTTT. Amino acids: CASSLTSSSTDTQYF. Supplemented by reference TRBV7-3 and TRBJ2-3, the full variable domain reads GAGVSQTPSNKVTEKGKYVELRCDPISGHTALYWYRQSLGQGPEFLIYFQGTGAADDSGLPNDRFFAVRPEGSVSTLKIQRTERGDSAVYLCASSLTSSSTDTQYFGPGTRLTVL.